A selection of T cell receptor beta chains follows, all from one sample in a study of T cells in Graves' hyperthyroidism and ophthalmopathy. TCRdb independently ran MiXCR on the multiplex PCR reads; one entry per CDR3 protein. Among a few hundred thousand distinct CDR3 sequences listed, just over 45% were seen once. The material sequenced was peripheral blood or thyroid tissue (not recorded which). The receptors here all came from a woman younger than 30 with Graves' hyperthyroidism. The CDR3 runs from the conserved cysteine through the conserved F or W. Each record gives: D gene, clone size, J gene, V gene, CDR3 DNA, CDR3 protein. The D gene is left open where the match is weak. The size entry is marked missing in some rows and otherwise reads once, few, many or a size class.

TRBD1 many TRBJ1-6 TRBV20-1 TGCAGTGCTAGGGGCGAGACAGGGGGTAATTCACCCCTCCACTTT CSARGETGGNSPLHF
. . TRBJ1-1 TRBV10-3 TGTGCCATCAGTGAGTCGGCATTCACAGGGACGGTGAACACTGAAGCTTTCTTT CAISESAFTGTVNTEAFF
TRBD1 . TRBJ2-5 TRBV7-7 TGTGCCAGCAGCGGGAGGACAGGGGATCAGCCCCAGTACTTC CASSGRTGDQPQYF
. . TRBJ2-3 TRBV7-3 TGTGCCAGCAGCTCATCCCACACAGATACGCAGTATTTT CASSSSHTDTQYF
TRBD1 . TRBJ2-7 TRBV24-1 TGTGCCACCAGTGATTCCGGGACAGGGGGCAGCCTGCCTAGTGTGCAGTACTTC CATSDSGTGGSLPSVQYF
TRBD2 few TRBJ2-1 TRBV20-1 TGCAGTGCCAGCGGCGAGCGGGAGAGTTTGCGGCAGTTCTTC CSASGERESLRQFF
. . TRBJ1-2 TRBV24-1 TGTGCCACCAGTGATTACGAGACCGACAACTATGGCTACACCTTC CATSDYETDNYGYTF
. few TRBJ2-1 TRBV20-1 TGCAGTGCTACCTATACAGGGCCACCTGTACTTTCAGCGCAGTTCTTC CSATYTGPPVLSAQFF
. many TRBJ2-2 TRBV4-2 TGTGCCAGCAGCCAAGACCCAGGGAGAACCACCGGGGAGCTGTTTTTT CASSQDPGRTTGELFF
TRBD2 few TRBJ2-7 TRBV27 TGTGCCAGCATGGGACTACCAAACGACGAGCAGTACTTC CASMGLPNDEQYF
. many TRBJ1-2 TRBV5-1 TGCGCCAGCAGCTTGGAGGCAGGGGCGACCTATGGCTACACCTTC CASSLEAGATYGYTF
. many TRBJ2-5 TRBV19 TGTGCCAGTAGTATTATCGGGAAGGAGGCGGGAGAGACCCAGTACTTC CASSIIGKEAGETQYF
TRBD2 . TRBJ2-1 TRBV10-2 TGCGCCAGCAGTGAGGCGACTAGCGGGATGCCCAATGAGCAGTTCTTC CASSEATSGMPNEQFF
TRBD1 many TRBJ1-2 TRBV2 TGTGCCAGCAGTCAGGGGGCTCCTAACTATGGCTACACCTTC CASSQGAPNYGYTF